The 16 T cell receptor beta chains below all came from one sample that was sequenced in a study of cytomegalovirus exposure and HLA in healthy donors. 13 Jbeta primers and 60 Vbeta primers were used for the PCR. Sequenced by immunoSEQ multiplex PCR; TCRdb stores in-frame clones only, minus some. Of 110,000 or so clones in the sample, nearly 70% were seen once. The sequenced sample consisted of PBMCs. All receptors come from a woman in her sixties or seventies in good health and CMV-seropositive.

CDR3 protein: CASSSLDRADQPQHF. CDR3 nucleotides: TGTGCCAGCAGCTCACTTGACAGGGCAGATCAGCCCCAGCATTTT. J is TRBJ1-5 and V is TRBV7-9; 7 nucleotides line up with TRBD1. J was trimmed by 5 bases and V by 4 bases; bases with no gene match: 8. CDR1 and CDR2 (germline): SEHNR, FQNEAQ (reference sequence). The CDR3 runs to 15 residues.

V is TRBV13 and J is TRBJ1-6; no reliable D call. The length of the CDR3 is 15 residues. The germline CDR1 and CDR2 sequences are PRHDT and FYEKMQ (reference sequence). The V gene lost 5 bases and the J gene lost 7 bases, with 15 bases spanning the gap. CDR3: CASSPNGRENSPLHF. The CDR3 region has the DNA TGTGCCAGCAGCCCGAATGGGAGGGAGAATTCACCCCTCCACTTT.

A single count supports this clone. The chain links TRBV6-4 to TRBJ2-2; 9 bases match TRBD1. CDR3 length equals 13 residues. CDR1 and CDR2 from the germline V gene are MRHNA and SNTAGT. Unmatched junction bases numbered 1, after V lost 6 bases and J lost 5 bases. CDR3 DNA sequence: TGTGCCAGCAGAGGGACAGGGACCGGGGAGCTGTTTTTT. This encodes CASRGTGTGELFF.

This clone was counted a few times. The J gene is TRBJ2-5, the V gene TRBV9, with 8 positions matching TRBD1. The CDR3 sequence is 14 residues long. Looked up from germline, CDR1 is SGDLS and CDR2 is YYNGEE. V dropped 4 bases and J dropped 1; count of bases not matched to a gene: 3. DNA of the CDR3: TGTGCCAGCAGCCTCGGACAGGGCCAAGAGACCCAGTACTTC. Its protein product is CASSLGQGQETQYF.

The CDR3 loop reads CAISRGGANEKLFF. CDR3 nucleotide sequence: TGTGCCATCAGCCGAGGCGGGGCGAATGAAAAACTGTTTTTT. The chain couples TRBV10-3 to TRBJ1-4; maybe TRBD1 (5 bases). Germline V gene data show CDR1 as ENHRY and CDR2 as SYGVKD. The CDR3 contains 14 residues. Trimming removed 6 bases from V and 5 bases from J, with 13 bases in between.

This clone was observed a few times. V usage is TRBV5-4 and J usage is TRBJ1-1, with 7 bases that match TRBD1. Germline V gene data show CDR1 as SGHNT and CDR2 as YYREEE (reference sequence). J lost 7 bases, V lost 4 bases, and 7 bases had no gene match. The length of the CDR3 is 13 residues. The CDR3 nucleotides are TGTGCCAGCAGCGCCGAGGGGGCGGATGAAGCTTTCTTT. Translating gives CASSAEGADEAFF.

In its sample, this clone was seen once. The genes are TRBV5-8 and TRBJ2-1; D is undetermined. Trimming shortened V by 0 bases and J by 4 bases, and 8 bases separated the two germline ends. This CDR3 is 14 amino acids long. From germline, CDR1 is SGHTS and CDR2 YDEGEE. CDR3 sequence: CASSLETSYNEQFF. In nucleotides, the CDR3 is TGTGCCAGCAGCTTGGAGACATCTTACAATGAGCAGTTCTTC. The variable domain in full, completed from reference TRBV5-8 and TRBJ2-1, reads EAGVTQSPTHLIKTRGQQATLRCSPISGHTSVYWYQQALGLGLQFLLWYDEGEERNRGNFPPRFSGRQFPNYSSELNVNALELEDSALYLCASSLETSYNEQFFGPGTRLTVL.

The chain joins TRBV18 to TRBJ2-5; maybe TRBD1 (5 bases). The CDR3 is 13 residues long. Germline CDR1 is KGHSH and CDR2 is LQKENI. V was pared by 6 bases and J by 5 bases, with 13 bases between. CDR3 protein: CASSTTVPETQYF. CDR3 nucleotide sequence: TGTGCCAGCTCCACGACAGTTCCCGAGACCCAGTACTTC.

The chain couples TRBV19 to TRBJ1-1, with D tentatively TRBD1 (6 bases). The CDR3 contains 18 residues. The V and J ends lost 4 bases and 1 base respectively, with 22 bases between them. The germline V gene has CDR1 LNHDA and CDR2 SQIVND (reference sequence). CDR3 DNA: TGTGCCAGTAGTACCCACCCGACAGGCCCGGCGCGGAACACTGAAGCTTTCTTT. Amino acids: CASSTHPTGPARNTEAFF.

The V gene is TRBV5-4, the J gene TRBJ2-7; 14 nucleotides agree with TRBD2. Germline CDR1 reads SGHNT; CDR2 reads YYREEE (reference sequence). This CDR3 is 17 amino acids long. With 4 bases clipped from V and 0 bases from J, the junction kept 6 bases outside the gene matches. CDR3: CASSPGLAGVLSYEQYF. The CDR3 region has the DNA TGTGCCAGCAGCCCGGGACTAGCGGGGGTCCTCTCCTACGAGCAGTACTTC.

V gene TRBV7-2 combines with J gene TRBJ2-3; a possible D gene is TRBD2 (5 bases). This CDR3 has 15 residues. Germline values: CDR1 SGHTA, CDR2 FQGNSA. The V gene lost 5 bases and the J gene lost 2 bases, with 14 bases spanning the gap. For the CDR3, the DNA is TGTGCCAGCAGCCTGCGGGTAGTTTACACAGATACGCAGTATTTT. Translation: CASSLRVVYTDTQYF.

The chain recombines TRBV5-1 with TRBJ2-4, with D possibly being TRBD2 (5 bases). In germline, CDR1 is SGHRS, CDR2 YFSETQ. Trimming shortened V by 7 bases and J by 8 bases, and 19 bases separated the two germline ends. The CDR3 is made up of 14 amino acids. In DNA, the CDR3 is TGCGCCAGCGCTTTAGGGAGCTCGGAGGACATTCAGTACTTC. Translation: CASALGSSEDIQYF.

A single count supports this clone. J is TRBJ2-4 and V is TRBV4-2, with 7 bases fitting TRBD1. Germline V gene sequence: CDR1 LGHNA, CDR2 YNFKEQ. After removal of 0 bases from V and 3 bases from J, the junction contained 5 bases not matched to a gene. The CDR3 consists of 16 residues. The CDR3 bases are TGTGCCAGCAGCCAAGACAGAGGGGGCAGCAAAAACATTCAGTACTTC. Protein sequence: CASSQDRGGSKNIQYF.

This chain links TRBV4-3 with TRBJ2-3, with 9 bases identical to TRBD2. The CDR3 spans 18 residues. Germline CDR1 is LGHNA and CDR2 is YSLEER. J lost 2 bases, V lost 0 bases, and 9 bases had no gene match. The CDR3 DNA follows: TGCGCCAGCAGCCAAGAGTTAGGAGCGGGGGGCATCACAGATACGCAGTATTTT. Amino acids: CASSQELGAGGITDTQYF.

This clone was recorded only once. The chain joins TRBV7-9 to TRBJ2-5, with a weak D call TRBD1 (5 bases). Deletions cut 6 bases from V and 2 bases from J, with 10 bases between. CDR3 length equals 13 residues. Germline CDR1 and CDR2: SEHNR and FQNEAQ (reference sequence). The CDR3 sequence is CASSGHPQETQYF. Here the CDR3 DNA reads TGTGCCAGCAGTGGACATCCACAAGAGACCCAGTACTTC. Looking up the rest from reference TRBV7-9 and TRBJ2-5 gives the full variable domain: DTGVSQNPRHKITKRGQNVTFRCDPISEHNRLYWYRQTLGQGPEFLTYFQNEAQLEKSRLLSDRFSAERPKGSFSTLEIQRTEQGDSAMYLCASSGHPQETQYFGPGTRLLVL.

This clone has just one count. The CDR3 reads CAWSVRGSDTQYF. The DNA of the CDR3 is TGTGCCTGGAGTGTTCGAGGTTCAGATACGCAGTATTTT. V gene TRBV30 combines with J gene TRBJ2-3, with D hard to call. From germline, CDR1 is GTSNPN and CDR2 SVGIG (reference sequence). The CDR3 is 13 residues long. Trimming cost V 0 bases and J 4 bases, with 8 bases left between them.